This T cell receptor beta chain derives from a study of cytomegalovirus exposure and HLA in healthy donors. Regarding the study as a whole: Follow-up analysis found HLA locus-dependent TCR association rates, highest for DRB1 and lowest for HLA-C. The authors considered a cluster of highly shared sequence variants likely to be a sequencing artifact. There were reportedly fewer N-insertions in an Asian-associated ancestry cluster than the approximately 640-donor mean, in a later analysis.

V was cut by 4 bases and J by 2 bases, with 11 bases left in between. CDR1 is SGHAT, CDR2 FQNNGV, per germline. The CDR3 totals 14 residues. Note on this clone: What it binds is unknown.

This PCR relied on a set of 60 Vbeta primers and 13 Jbeta primers. TCRdb's table, derived via immunoSEQ multiplex PCR, lists solely in-frame clones and lacks some. The profile shows hundreds of thousands of clones, around 88% of them singletons. This chain links TRBV11-2 with TRBJ2-5; D remains ambiguous. The receptor's source is a woman between 18 and 30 years old in good health and CMV-seronegative. What was sequenced was PBMCs. The CDR3 region is CASSSAWQQETQYF. The CDR3 bases are TGTGCCAGCAGCTCTGCCTGGCAGCAAGAGACCCAGTACTTC.